Here is one T cell receptor beta chain with its context. Antigen specificity is unknown. Using immunoSEQ multiplex PCR, the repertoire was profiled, and TCRdb retains in-frame clones only, with some absent. Counted here are about 120,000 clones, approximately 90% occurring once; the ten biggest clones make up roughly 4.5%. The CDR3 contains 15 residues. Germline CDR1 is LNHNV and CDR2 is YYDKDF (reference sequence). The germline V and J ends were trimmed by 1 base and 4 bases, with 11 bases remaining between them. The sample is drawn from a study of T cell responses to AZD1222 COVID-19 vaccine. General study results and limits: Only six people who got AZD1222 tested seropositive at baseline.

The sequencing used peripheral blood, collected on day 0 of AZD1222 vaccination. The chain couples TRBV15 to TRBJ1-5, with D perhaps TRBD1 (6 bases). The receptor's source is an adult in good health. CDR3 sequence: CATSRAGQPNQPQHF. The CDR3 DNA follows: TGTGCCACCAGCAGAGCCGGACAGCCAAATCAGCCCCAGCATTTT.